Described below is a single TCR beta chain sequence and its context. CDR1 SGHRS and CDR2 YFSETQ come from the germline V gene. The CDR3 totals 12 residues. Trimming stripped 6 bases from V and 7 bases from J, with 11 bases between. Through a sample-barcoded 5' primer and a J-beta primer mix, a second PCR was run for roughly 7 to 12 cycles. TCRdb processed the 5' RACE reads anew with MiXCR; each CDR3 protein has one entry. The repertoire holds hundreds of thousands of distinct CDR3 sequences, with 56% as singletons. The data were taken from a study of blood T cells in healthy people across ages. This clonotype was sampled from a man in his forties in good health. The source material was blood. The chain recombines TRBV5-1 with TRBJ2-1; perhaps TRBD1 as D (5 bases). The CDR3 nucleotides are TGCGCCAGCACCAGGGTTGGAAATGAGCAGTTCTTC. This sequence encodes CASTRVGNEQFF.